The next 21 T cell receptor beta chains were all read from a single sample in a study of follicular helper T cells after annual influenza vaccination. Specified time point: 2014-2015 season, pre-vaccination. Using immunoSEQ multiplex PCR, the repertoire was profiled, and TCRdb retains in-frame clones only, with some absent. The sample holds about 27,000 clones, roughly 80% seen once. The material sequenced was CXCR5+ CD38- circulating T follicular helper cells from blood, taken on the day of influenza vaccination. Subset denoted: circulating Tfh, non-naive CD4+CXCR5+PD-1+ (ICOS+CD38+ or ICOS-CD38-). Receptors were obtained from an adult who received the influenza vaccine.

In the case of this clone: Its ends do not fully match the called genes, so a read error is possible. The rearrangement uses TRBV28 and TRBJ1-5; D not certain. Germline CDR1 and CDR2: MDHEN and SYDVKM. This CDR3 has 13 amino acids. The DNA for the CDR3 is TGTACCAGCAGCCTGAATTCAGGTCAGCCCCAGCATTTT. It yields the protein CTSSLNSGQPQHF. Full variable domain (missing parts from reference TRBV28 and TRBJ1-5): DVKVTQSSRYLVKRTGEKVFLECVQDMDHENMFWYRQDPGLGLRLIYFSYDVKMKEKGDIPEGYSVSREKKERFSLILESASTNQTSMYLCTSSLNSGQPQHFGDGTRLSIL.

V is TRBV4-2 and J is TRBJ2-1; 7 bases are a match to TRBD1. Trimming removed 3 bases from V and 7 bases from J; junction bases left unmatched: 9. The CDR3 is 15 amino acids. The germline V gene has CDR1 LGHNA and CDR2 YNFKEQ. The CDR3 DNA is TGTGCCAGCAGCCACATCTCGACAGGGCGGAATGAGCAGTTCTTC. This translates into CASSHISTGRNEQFF.

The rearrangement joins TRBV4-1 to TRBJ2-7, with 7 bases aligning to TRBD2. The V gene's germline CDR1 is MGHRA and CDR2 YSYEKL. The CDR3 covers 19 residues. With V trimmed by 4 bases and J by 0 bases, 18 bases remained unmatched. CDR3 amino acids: CASSPQASGLRSSSYEQYF. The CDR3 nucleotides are TGCGCCAGCAGCCCCCAAGCTAGCGGTTTGAGATCAAGCTCCTACGAGCAGTACTTC.

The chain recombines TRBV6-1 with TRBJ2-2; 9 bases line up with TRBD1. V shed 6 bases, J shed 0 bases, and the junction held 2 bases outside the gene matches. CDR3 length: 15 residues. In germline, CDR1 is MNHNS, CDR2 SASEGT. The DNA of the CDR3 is TGTGCCAGCAGCCGGGACAGGGCGAACACCGGGGAGCTGTTTTTT. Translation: CASSRDRANTGELFF.

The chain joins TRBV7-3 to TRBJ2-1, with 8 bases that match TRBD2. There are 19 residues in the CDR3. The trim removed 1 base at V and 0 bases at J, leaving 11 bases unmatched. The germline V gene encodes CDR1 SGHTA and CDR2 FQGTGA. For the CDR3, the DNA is TGTGCCAGCAGCTTAAAAGGCCCGGGGGGGGCAGGCTCCTACAATGAGCAGTTCTTC. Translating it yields CASSLKGPGGAGSYNEQFF.

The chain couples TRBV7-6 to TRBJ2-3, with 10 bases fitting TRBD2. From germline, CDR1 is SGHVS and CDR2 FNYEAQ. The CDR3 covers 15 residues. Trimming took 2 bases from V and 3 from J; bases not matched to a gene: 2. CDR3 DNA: TGTGCCAGCAGCTTATTTAGCGGGAGGACAGATACGCAGTATTTT. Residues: CASSLFSGRTDTQYF.

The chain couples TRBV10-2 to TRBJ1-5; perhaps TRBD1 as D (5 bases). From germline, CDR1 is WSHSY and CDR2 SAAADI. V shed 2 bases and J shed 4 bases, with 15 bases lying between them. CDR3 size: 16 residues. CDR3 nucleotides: TGCGCCAGCAGTGAGGAGGATCGGACACTAAATCAGCCCCAGCATTTT. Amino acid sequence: CASSEEDRTLNQPQHF.

CDR3 loop: CASSPGTGEDNSPLHF. The CDR3 DNA follows: TGTGCCAGTAGTCCCGGGACAGGGGAAGATAATTCACCCCTCCACTTT. The V call is TRBV19, the J call TRBJ1-6; 10 positions match TRBD1. In germline, CDR1 is LNHDA, CDR2 SQIVND (reference sequence). The CDR3 sequence is 16 residues long. With 5 bases clipped from V and 5 bases from J, the junction kept 6 bases outside the gene matches.

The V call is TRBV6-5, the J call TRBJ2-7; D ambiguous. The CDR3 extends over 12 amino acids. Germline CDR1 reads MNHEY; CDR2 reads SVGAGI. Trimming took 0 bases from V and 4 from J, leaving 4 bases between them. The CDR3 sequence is CASSYSRYEQYF. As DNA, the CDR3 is TGTGCCAGCAGTTACTCCCGTTACGAGCAGTACTTC.

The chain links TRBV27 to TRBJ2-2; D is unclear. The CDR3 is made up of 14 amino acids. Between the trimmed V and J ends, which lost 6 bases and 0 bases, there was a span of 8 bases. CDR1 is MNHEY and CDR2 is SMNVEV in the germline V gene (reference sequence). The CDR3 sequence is CASSRSANTGELFF. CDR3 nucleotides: TGTGCCAGCAGCAGGTCAGCGAACACCGGGGAGCTGTTTTTT.

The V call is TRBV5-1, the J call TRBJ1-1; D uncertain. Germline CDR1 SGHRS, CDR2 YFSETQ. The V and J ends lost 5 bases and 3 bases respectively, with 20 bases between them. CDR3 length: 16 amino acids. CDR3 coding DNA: TGCGCCAGCAGTTACTCCCCCGGCCAGGCCCACACTGAAGCTTTCTTT. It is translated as CASSYSPGQAHTEAFF.

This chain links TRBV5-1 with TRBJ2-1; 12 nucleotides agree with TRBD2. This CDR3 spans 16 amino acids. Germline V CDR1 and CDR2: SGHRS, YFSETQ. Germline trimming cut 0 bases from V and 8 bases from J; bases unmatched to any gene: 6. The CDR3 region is CASSLGWTSGTYEQFF. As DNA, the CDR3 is TGCGCCAGCAGCTTGGGTTGGACTAGCGGGACCTATGAGCAGTTCTTC.

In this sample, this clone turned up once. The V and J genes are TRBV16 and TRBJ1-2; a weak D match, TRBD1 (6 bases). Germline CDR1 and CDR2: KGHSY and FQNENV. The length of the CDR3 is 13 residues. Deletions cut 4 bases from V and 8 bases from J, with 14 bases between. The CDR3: CASSPRQDLGYTF. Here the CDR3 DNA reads TGTGCCAGCAGCCCCCGACAGGATTTGGGCTACACCTTC. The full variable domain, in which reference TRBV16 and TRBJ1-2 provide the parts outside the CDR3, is GEEVAQTPKHLVRGEGQKAKLYCAPIKGHSYVFWYQQVLKNEFKFLISFQNENVFDETGMPKERFSAKCLPNSPCSLEIQATKLEDSAVYFCASSPRQDLGYTFGSGTRLTVV.

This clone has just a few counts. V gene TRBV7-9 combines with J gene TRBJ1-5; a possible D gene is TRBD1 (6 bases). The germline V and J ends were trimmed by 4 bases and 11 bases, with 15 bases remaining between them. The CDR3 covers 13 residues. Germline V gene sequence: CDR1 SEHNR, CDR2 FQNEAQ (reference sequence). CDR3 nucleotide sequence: TGTGCCAGCAGCTCATGGGACACCCCTACCCAGCATTTT. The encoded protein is CASSSWDTPTQHF.

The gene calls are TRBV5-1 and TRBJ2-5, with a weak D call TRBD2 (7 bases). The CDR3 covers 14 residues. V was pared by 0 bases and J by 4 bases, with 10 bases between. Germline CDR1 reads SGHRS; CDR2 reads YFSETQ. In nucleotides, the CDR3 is TGCGCCAGCAGCTTGGGGGGGGGCGGAGAGACCCAGTACTTC. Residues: CASSLGGGGETQYF.

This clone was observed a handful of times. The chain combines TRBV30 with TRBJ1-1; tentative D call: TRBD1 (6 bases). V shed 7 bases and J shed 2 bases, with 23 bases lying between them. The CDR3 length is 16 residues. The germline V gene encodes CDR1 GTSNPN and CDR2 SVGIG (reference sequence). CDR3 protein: CASGRGAGGRNTEAFF. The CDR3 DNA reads TGTGCCTCCGGTAGGGGCGCGGGGGGCCGAAACACTGAAGCTTTCTTT.

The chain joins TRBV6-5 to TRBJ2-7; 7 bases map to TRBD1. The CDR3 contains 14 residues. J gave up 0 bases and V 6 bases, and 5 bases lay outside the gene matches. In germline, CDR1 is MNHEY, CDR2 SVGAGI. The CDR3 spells CASSLDRASYEQYF. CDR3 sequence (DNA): TGTGCCAGCAGCCTCGACAGGGCCTCCTACGAGCAGTACTTC.

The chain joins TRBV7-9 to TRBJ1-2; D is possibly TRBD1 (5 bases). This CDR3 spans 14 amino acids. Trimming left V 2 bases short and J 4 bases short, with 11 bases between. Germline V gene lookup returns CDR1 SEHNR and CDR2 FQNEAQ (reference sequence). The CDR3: CASSLQGSGYGYTF. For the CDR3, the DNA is TGTGCCAGCAGCTTACAGGGATCCGGCTATGGCTACACCTTC.

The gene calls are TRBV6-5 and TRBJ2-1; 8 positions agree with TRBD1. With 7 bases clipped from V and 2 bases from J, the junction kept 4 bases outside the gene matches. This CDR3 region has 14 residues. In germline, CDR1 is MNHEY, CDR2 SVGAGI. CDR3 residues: CASKTGGAYNEQFF. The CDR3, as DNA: TGTGCCAGCAAAACAGGGGGTGCCTACAATGAGCAGTTCTTC.

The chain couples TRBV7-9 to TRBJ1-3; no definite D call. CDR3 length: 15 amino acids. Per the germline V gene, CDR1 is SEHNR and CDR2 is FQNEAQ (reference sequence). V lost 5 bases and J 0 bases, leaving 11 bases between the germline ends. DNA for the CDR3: TGTGCCAGCAGCGCCATTCTGAGCTCTGGAAACACCATATATTTT. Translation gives CASSAILSSGNTIYF.

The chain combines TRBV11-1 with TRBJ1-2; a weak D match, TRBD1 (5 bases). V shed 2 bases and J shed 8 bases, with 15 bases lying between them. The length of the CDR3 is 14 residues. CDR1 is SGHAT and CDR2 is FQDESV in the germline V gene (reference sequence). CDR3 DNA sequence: TGTGCCAGCAGCTTATCTCGGGGGGAGAGAGGCTACACCTTC. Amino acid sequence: CASSLSRGERGYTF.